Below are 26 T cell receptor beta chains sequenced from a single sample in a study of cytomegalovirus exposure and HLA in healthy donors. The repertoire was sequenced with immunoSEQ multiplex PCR; TCRdb's copy has only in-frame clones and lacks some. The data show 150,000 to 200,000 clones, 75% to 90% seen once. Specimen: PBMCs. The receptors come from a man aged 18 to 29 in good health and CMV-seropositive.

The rearrangement links TRBV28 to TRBJ1-2, with TRBD1 matching 9 bases. The junction had 11 bases not matched to a gene; V was cut back by 7 bases and J by 8 bases. The CDR3 length is 14 residues. From germline, CDR1 is MDHEN and CDR2 SYDVKM. The CDR3 nucleotides read TGTGCCAGCACACAGGGGGCCCGCACGGGAGGCTACACCTTC. It yields the protein CASTQGARTGGYTF.

The V gene is TRBV27, the J gene TRBJ2-2, with D possibly being TRBD2 (7 bases). V lost 0 bases and J lost 7, with 15 bases in between. CDR1 and CDR2 from the germline V gene are MNHEY and SMNVEV (reference sequence). There are 16 residues in the CDR3. The CDR3 is CASSLSNREGSGELFF. As DNA, the CDR3 is TGTGCCAGCAGTTTATCGAACAGGGAGGGAAGCGGGGAGCTGTTTTTT.

The DNA of the CDR3 is TGCGCCAGCAGCCAAGAAAGAACGGGGGACGTAGGGCGGGGCTTAGCCAAAAACATTCAGTACTTC. It yields the protein CASSQERTGDVGRGLAKNIQYF. The V and J genes are TRBV4-1 and TRBJ2-4; weak D call: TRBD2 (6 bases). CDR1 is MGHRA and CDR2 is YSYEKL in the germline V gene. The CDR3 length is 22 residues. V was clipped by 0 bases and J by 0 bases, with 27 bases between them.

This clone appeared once. The chain links TRBV4-1 to TRBJ2-1; TRBD2 matches at 11 bases. This CDR3 is 16 amino acids long. After removal of 1 base from V and 6 bases from J, the junction contained 5 bases not matched to a gene. Germline V lookup: CDR1 MGHRA, CDR2 YSYEKL. CDR3 in amino acids: CASSQVLAGGLNEQFF. CDR3 DNA: TGCGCCAGCAGCCAAGTGTTAGCGGGAGGGCTCAATGAGCAGTTCTTC.

The J gene is TRBJ1-1, the V gene TRBV7-3, with 8 nucleotides matching TRBD1. CDR1 is SGHTA and CDR2 is FQGTGA in the germline V gene. With 6 bases clipped from V and 1 base from J, the junction kept 7 bases outside the gene matches. CDR3 length equals 15 residues. The CDR3 region has the DNA TGTGCCAGCAGTCCAGGGGGCAGGGGGAACACTGAAGCTTTCTTT. As protein: CASSPGGRGNTEAFF.

V gene TRBV29-1 combines with J gene TRBJ1-4; D is perhaps TRBD1 (6 bases). The CDR3 has 13 residues. Germline CDR1 is SQVTM and CDR2 is ANQGSEA. Deletions cut 2 bases from V and 8 bases from J, with 12 bases between. The CDR3 nucleotides read TGCAGCGTTGAAAGGGGGAGAGAAGAAAAACTGTTTTTT. It codes for CSVERGREEKLFF.

This chain connects TRBV29-1 to TRBJ1-1, with TRBD1 matching over 7 bases. The CDR3 has 14 residues. The germline CDR1 and CDR2 sequences are SQVTM and ANQGSEA. V lost 6 bases to trimming and J lost 5 bases; unmatched junction nucleotides: 12. CDR3 DNA sequence: TGCAGCGTGTCTCAGGGGGGCTCAGGTACTGAAGCTTTCTTT. Its protein is CSVSQGGSGTEAFF.

The chain links TRBV5-1 to TRBJ1-1, with 9 bases that match TRBD1. CDR1 is SGHRS, CDR2 YFSETQ, per germline. This CDR3 contains 17 residues. The ends lost 0 bases at V and 4 bases at J; junction bases unmatched: 10. CDR3 amino acids: CASSLGTGGNFGTEAFF. The CDR3 DNA sequence: TGCGCCAGCAGCTTGGGAACAGGGGGCAATTTTGGCACTGAAGCTTTCTTT.

The chain carries TRBV6-5 and TRBJ1-5, with a tentative D call TRBD1 (6 bases). Germline-derived CDR1 and CDR2 are MNHEY and SVGAGI. This CDR3 is 15 amino acids long. Trimming took off 6 bases at V and 4 bases at J, with 16 bases between the two ends. CDR3 sequence reads: CASRPGHERNQPQHF. The CDR3 nucleotides are TGTGCCAGCAGGCCGGGACACGAGAGAAATCAGCCCCAGCATTTT.

The chain carries TRBV9 and TRBJ2-2, with D perhaps matching TRBD2 (5 bases). The V end was cut by 4 bases, the J end by 4 bases, with 14 bases between. The V gene's germline CDR1 is SGDLS and CDR2 YYNGEE. This CDR3 is built from 15 residues. CDR3 sequence: CASSRSLGSTGELFF. The CDR3 DNA reads as TGTGCCAGCAGCCGCTCCTTGGGGAGCACCGGGGAGCTGTTTTTT.

The V gene is TRBV5-1, the J gene TRBJ2-5; D is undetermined. The CDR3 extends over 12 amino acids. Germline values: CDR1 SGHRS, CDR2 YFSETQ. V lost 3 bases to trimming and J lost 0 bases, with 3 bases between them. The CDR3 bases are TGCGCCAGCAGCTCTCACCAAGAGACCCAGTACTTC. This codes for CASSSHQETQYF.

This chain joins TRBV28 and TRBJ2-5, with 7 bases that match TRBD1. The J segment lost 3 bases and the V segment lost 1 base, leaving 5 bases of the junction unmatched. CDR1 and CDR2 from the germline V gene are MDHEN and SYDVKM. The CDR3 covers 15 residues. This chain's CDR3 is CASSLYGTAEETQYF. CDR3 DNA sequence: TGTGCCAGCAGTTTATACGGGACAGCTGAAGAGACCCAGTACTTC.

The V call is TRBV18, the J call TRBJ1-2, with TRBD1 as a possible D gene (5 bases). V lost 4 bases and J 4 bases, leaving 22 bases between the germline ends. Per the germline V gene, CDR1 is KGHSH and CDR2 is LQKENI. The CDR3 length is 17 residues. The CDR3 DNA reads TGTGCCAGCTCACTCTCCGGCGGGGACCCGAGAGGCTATGGCTACACCTTC. Its translation is CASSLSGGDPRGYGYTF. The full variable domain, rest sourced from reference TRBV18 and TRBJ1-2, is NAGVMQNPRHLVRRRGQEARLRCSPMKGHSHVYWYRQLPEEGLKFMVYLQKENIIDESGMPKERFSAEFPKEGPSILRIQQVVRGDSAAYFCASSLSGGDPRGYGYTFGSGTRLTVV.

This chain links TRBV7-2 with TRBJ2-2; possibly TRBD1 for D (5 bases). Per the germline V gene, CDR1 is SGHTA and CDR2 is FQGNSA. The CDR3 has 16 amino acids. V lost 7 bases and J lost 4, with 19 bases in between. CDR3 nucleotide sequence: TGTGCCAGCAACAAGGGGCCCAAGAGATCCACCGGGGAGCTGTTTTTT. Translation gives CASNKGPKRSTGELFF.

This chain uses TRBV5-1 with TRBJ1-1, with 10 bases lining up with TRBD1. Germline loops: CDR1 SGHRS, CDR2 YFSETQ. V lost 4 bases to trimming and J lost 1 base; unmatched junction nucleotides: 10. This CDR3 is 17 amino acids long. Written as DNA, the CDR3 is TGCGCCAGCAGCCGACAGGGGGCGCCTGGAGGGAACACTGAAGCTTTCTTT. Translated: CASSRQGAPGGNTEAFF.

This chain's CDR3 is CASKTSRTGELFF. Written as DNA, the CDR3 is TGTGCCAGCAAGACTTCCAGAACCGGGGAGCTGTTTTTT. The rearrangement joins TRBV6-1 to TRBJ2-2; unclear D gene. Germline CDR1 reads MNHNS; CDR2 reads SASEGT. The CDR3 is 13 amino acids. The ends were cut back, 7 bases at V and 5 bases at J, with 11 bases in the middle.

This chain connects TRBV5-4 to TRBJ2-7, with 7 bases matching TRBD2. CDR1 and CDR2 from the germline V gene are SGHNT and YYREEE (reference sequence). This CDR3 is 17 amino acids long. J gave up 6 bases and V 2 bases, and 17 bases lay outside the gene matches. CDR3 in amino acids: CASSFSQRGRFAGEQYF. The DNA for the CDR3 is TGTGCCAGCAGCTTTTCCCAGCGGGGACGCTTCGCTGGCGAGCAGTACTTC.

CDR3 sequence reads: CASSIQGINEQYF. The DNA for the CDR3 is TGTGCCAGTAGTATACAGGGGATCAACGAGCAGTACTTC. The V and J genes are TRBV19 and TRBJ2-7; weak D call: TRBD1 (6 bases). Trimming took 2 bases from V and 5 from J, leaving 10 bases between them. The CDR3 has 13 residues. Germline V gene sequence: CDR1 LNHDA, CDR2 SQIVND (reference sequence).

The chain uses TRBV7-6 and TRBJ2-2; no definite D call. CDR3 length equals 13 residues. V was cut by 5 bases and J by 8 bases, with 12 bases left in between. The germline gives CDR1 SGHVS, CDR2 FNYEAQ. The CDR3 loop reads CASSPIDPGELFF. The CDR3 region has the DNA TGTGCCAGCAGCCCGATAGATCCAGGGGAGCTGTTTTTT.

This clone was picked up one time. The chain carries TRBV11-3 and TRBJ2-2; maybe TRBD2 (5 bases). With 11 bases removed from V and 2 bases from J, the gap between germline ends came to 9 bases. The CDR3 runs to 12 residues. Germline CDR1 is SGHNT and CDR2 is YENEEA. The CDR3 DNA reads TGTGCCCTGAGGGAAAACACCGGGGAGCTGTTTTTT. Translated, it gives CALRENTGELFF.

The rearrangement links TRBV4-2 to TRBJ2-2, with TRBD1 identical over 9 bases. CDR1 and CDR2 from the germline V gene are LGHNA and YNFKEQ. This CDR3 is 16 amino acids long. V was pared by 0 bases and J by 6 bases, with 5 bases of the junction left unmatched. The CDR3 spells CASSQDEDRGAGELFF. CDR3 DNA: TGTGCCAGCAGCCAAGATGAGGACAGGGGTGCCGGGGAGCTGTTTTTT.

This clone was seen only once. The chain is built from TRBV7-9 and TRBJ1-2, with TRBD1 as a possible D gene (5 bases). CDR3 length: 13 residues. Per germline, CDR1 SEHNR and CDR2 FQNEAQ (reference sequence). With 5 bases removed from V and 6 bases from J, the gap between germline ends came to 13 bases. The DNA for the CDR3 is TGTGCCAGCAGCCCCTGGGACTCCAATGGCTACACCTTC. The encoded protein is CASSPWDSNGYTF. Full variable domain (remainder filled in from reference TRBV7-9 and TRBJ1-2): DTGVSQNPRHKITKRGQNVTFRCDPISEHNRLYWYRQTLGQGPEFLTYFQNEAQLEKSRLLSDRFSAERPKGSFSTLEIQRTEQGDSAMYLCASSPWDSNGYTFGSGTRLTVV.

J is TRBJ2-7 and V is TRBV7-2; possibly TRBD1 for D (5 bases). Per the germline V gene, CDR1 is SGHTA and CDR2 is FQGNSA. Trimming left V 3 bases short and J 3 bases short, with 6 bases between. The CDR3 loop spans 12 amino acids. CDR3 nucleotides: TGTGCCAGCAGCTTTGACAGCTACGAGCAGTACTTC. Protein product: CASSFDSYEQYF.

The J gene is TRBJ1-2, the V gene TRBV6-6; TRBD1 matches 7 bases. With 0 bases clipped from V and 6 bases from J, the junction kept 10 bases outside the gene matches. The CDR3 is made up of 16 amino acids. The germline gives CDR1 MNHNY, CDR2 SVGAGI (reference sequence). CDR3 bases: TGTGCCAGCAGTTACTCGATTCAGGGGGAAATTCATGGCTACACCTTC. This translates into CASSYSIQGEIHGYTF.

The rearrangement links TRBV18 to TRBJ2-1; 8 bases fit TRBD2. This CDR3 is built from 15 residues. Germline V gene data show CDR1 as KGHSH and CDR2 as LQKENI. V shed 8 bases, J shed 0 bases, and the junction held 6 bases outside the gene matches. CDR3 sequence reads: CASAREGISYNEQFF. The CDR3 nucleotides read TGTGCCAGCGCCCGGGAGGGCATCTCCTACAATGAGCAGTTCTTC.

J is TRBJ2-3 and V is TRBV9; D is unresolved. The CDR3 is made up of 13 amino acids. Germline lookup yields CDR1 SGDLS and CDR2 YYNGEE. V was cut by 0 bases and J by 2 bases, with 4 bases left in between. For the CDR3, the DNA is TGTGCCAGCAGCGTAGGTCTCACAGATACGCAGTATTTT. Its translation: CASSVGLTDTQYF. The variable domain in full, completed from reference TRBV9 and TRBJ2-3, reads DSGVTQTPKHLITATGQRVTLRCSPRSGDLSVYWYQQSLDQGLQFLIQYYNGEERAKGNILERFSAQQFPDLHSELNLSSLELGDSALYFCASSVGLTDTQYFGPGTRLTVL.